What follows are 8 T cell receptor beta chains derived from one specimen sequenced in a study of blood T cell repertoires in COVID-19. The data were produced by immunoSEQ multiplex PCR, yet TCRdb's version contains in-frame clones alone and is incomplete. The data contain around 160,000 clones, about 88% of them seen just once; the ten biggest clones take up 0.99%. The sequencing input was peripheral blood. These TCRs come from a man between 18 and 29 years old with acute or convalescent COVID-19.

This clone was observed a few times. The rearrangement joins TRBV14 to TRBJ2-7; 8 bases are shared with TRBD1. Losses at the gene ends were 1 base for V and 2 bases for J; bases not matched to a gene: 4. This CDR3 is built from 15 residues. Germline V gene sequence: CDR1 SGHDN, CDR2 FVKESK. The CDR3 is CASSQGQGATYEQYV. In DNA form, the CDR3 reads TGTGCCAGCAGCCAAGGTCAGGGGGCAACCTACGAGCAGTACGTC.

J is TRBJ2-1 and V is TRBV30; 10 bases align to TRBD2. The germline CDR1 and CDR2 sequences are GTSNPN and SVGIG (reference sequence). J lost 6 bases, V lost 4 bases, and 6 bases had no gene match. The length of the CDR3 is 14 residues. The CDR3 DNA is TGTGCCTGGACGCGACTAGCGGGTAGCAATGAGCAGTTCTTC. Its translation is CAWTRLAGSNEQFF.

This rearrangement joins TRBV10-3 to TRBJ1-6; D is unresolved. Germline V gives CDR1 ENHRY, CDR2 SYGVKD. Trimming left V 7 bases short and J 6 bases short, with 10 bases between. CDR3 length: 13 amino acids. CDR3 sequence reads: CAIKSRGNSPLHF. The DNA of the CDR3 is TGTGCCATCAAGTCCCGGGGTAATTCACCCCTCCACTTT.

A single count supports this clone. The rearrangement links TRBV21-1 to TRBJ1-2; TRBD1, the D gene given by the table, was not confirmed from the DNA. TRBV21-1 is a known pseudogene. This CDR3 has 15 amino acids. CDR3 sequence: CASSNPFGRCYGYTF. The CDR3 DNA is TGTGCCAGCAGCAACCCCTTCGGCAGGTGCTATGGCTACACCTTC.

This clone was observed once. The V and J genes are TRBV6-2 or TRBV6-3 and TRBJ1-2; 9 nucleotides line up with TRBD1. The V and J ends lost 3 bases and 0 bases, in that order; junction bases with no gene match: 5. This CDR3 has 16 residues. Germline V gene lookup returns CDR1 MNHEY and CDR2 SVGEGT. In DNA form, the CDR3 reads TGTGCCAGCAGTTATCTGGGACAGGGTGCTAACTATGGCTACACCTTC. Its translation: CASSYLGQGANYGYTF.

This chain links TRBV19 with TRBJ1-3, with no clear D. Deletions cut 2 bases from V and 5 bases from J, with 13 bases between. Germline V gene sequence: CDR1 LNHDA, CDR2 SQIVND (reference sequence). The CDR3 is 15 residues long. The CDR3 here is CASSISGYGRNTIYF. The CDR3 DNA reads TGTGCCAGTAGTATATCGGGATATGGAAGAAACACCATATATTTT.

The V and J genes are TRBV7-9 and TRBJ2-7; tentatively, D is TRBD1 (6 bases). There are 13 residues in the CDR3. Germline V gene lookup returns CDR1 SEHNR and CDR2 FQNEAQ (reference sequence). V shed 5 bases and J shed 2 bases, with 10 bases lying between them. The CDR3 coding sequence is TGTGCCAGCAGCCGGGACACCCCCTACGAGCAGTACGTC. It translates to CASSRDTPYEQYV.

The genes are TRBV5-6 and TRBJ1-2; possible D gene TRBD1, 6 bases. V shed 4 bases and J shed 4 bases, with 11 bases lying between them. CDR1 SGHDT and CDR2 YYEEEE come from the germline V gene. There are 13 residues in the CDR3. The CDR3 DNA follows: TGTGCCAGCAGCCTAGGACAGCTCTATGGCTACACCTTC. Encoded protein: CASSLGQLYGYTF.